The 15 T cell receptor beta chains below were found in one sample sequenced in a study of blood T cell repertoires in COVID-19. TCRdb's table, derived via immunoSEQ multiplex PCR, lists solely in-frame clones and lacks some. The sample holds roughly 49,000 clones, more than 80% seen once. Sample: peripheral blood. The receptors here all came from a man aged 60 to 69 with COVID-19, enrolled during active disease.

The chain joins TRBV5-6 to TRBJ2-7; 10 bases are a match to TRBD2. The junction had 7 bases not matched to a gene; V was cut back by 0 bases and J by 4 bases. The CDR3 is 16 residues long. Germline V gene sequence: CDR1 SGHDT, CDR2 YYEEEE. The CDR3 DNA follows: TGTGCCAGCAGCTTGGGGGCTAGCGGGAGTAAGTACGAGCAGTACTTC. It codes for CASSLGASGSKYEQYF.

The V gene is TRBV3-1 (or the pseudogene TRBV3-2), the J gene TRBJ1-1, with D tentatively TRBD1 (6 bases). The CDR3 has 15 amino acids. The V gene lost 1 base and the J gene lost 3 bases, with 12 bases spanning the gap. Germline CDR1 reads LGHDT; CDR2 reads YNNKEL (reference sequence). The CDR3 here is CASSQVGGVDTEAFF. In DNA, the CDR3 is TGTGCCAGCAGCCAAGTAGGGGGGGTGGACACTGAAGCTTTCTTT.

The genes are TRBV6-5 and TRBJ2-7, with 11 bases matching TRBD1. J lost 6 bases, V lost 5 bases, and 9 bases had no gene match. This CDR3 comprises 15 residues. Germline values: CDR1 MNHEY, CDR2 SVGAGI. The CDR3 sequence: CASSHGQGAEGEQYF. CDR3 nucleotide sequence: TGTGCCAGCAGTCACGGACAGGGGGCAGAGGGCGAGCAGTACTTC.

The chain combines TRBV19 with TRBJ2-2, with 7 bases matching TRBD2. After removal of 7 bases from V and 5 bases from J, the junction contained 7 bases not matched to a gene. Germline CDR1 is LNHDA and CDR2 is SQIVND (reference sequence). The CDR3 covers 14 residues. CDR3 DNA sequence: TGTGCCAGTATAGGAGCGGGGAGGACCGGGGAGCTGTTTTTT. Its protein product is CASIGAGRTGELFF.

The J gene is TRBJ1-1, the V gene TRBV15, with D perhaps matching TRBD1 (5 bases). The CDR3 length is 13 residues. Trimming took off 3 bases at V and 4 bases at J, with 9 bases between the two ends. CDR1 LNHNV and CDR2 YYDKDF come from the germline V gene (reference sequence). This CDR3 reads CATSSQGRTEAFF. DNA for the CDR3: TGTGCCACCAGCAGCCAGGGCCGCACTGAAGCTTTCTTT.

The chain recombines TRBV4-1 with TRBJ1-6; TRBD1 might be the D (6 bases). V lost 3 bases, J lost 9 bases, and 21 bases lay in between. The germline gives CDR1 MGHRA, CDR2 YSYEKL. This CDR3 spans 17 amino acids. The CDR3 DNA is TGCGCCAGCAGCCACGGAAGCGTGGGGGGGCAGGGTTCACCCCTCCACTTT. It specifies CASSHGSVGGQGSPLHF.

This rearrangement joins TRBV6-5 to TRBJ1-2, with 8 bases identical to TRBD1. CDR3 length: 15 amino acids. Germline lookup yields CDR1 MNHEY and CDR2 SVGAGI. The junction had 9 bases not matched to a gene; V was cut back by 3 bases and J by 6 bases. The CDR3 reads CASSYAGQGGDGYTF. For the CDR3, the DNA is TGTGCCAGCAGTTATGCCGGACAGGGCGGCGATGGCTACACCTTC.

The chain joins TRBV9 to TRBJ2-1, with D tentatively TRBD2 (5 bases). Germline V CDR1 and CDR2: SGDLS, YYNGEE. Trimming removed 0 bases at V and 4 bases at J, with 11 bases between. The length of the CDR3 is 15 residues. The CDR3 region has the DNA TGTGCCAGCAGCGTAGAAGAGGGAGTGTACAATGAGCAGTTCTTC. Protein sequence: CASSVEEGVYNEQFF.

The chain is built from TRBV3-1 (or the pseudogene TRBV3-2) and TRBJ2-3; TRBD1 matches at 9 bases. The V gene's germline CDR1 is LGHDT and CDR2 YNNKEL (reference sequence). Trimming at V came to 1 base and at J to 14 bases, leaving 10 bases not matched to a gene. This CDR3 region has 14 residues. Written as DNA, the CDR3 is TGTGCCAGCAGCCAAGGAGCTCGCGGGACAGGGTCGTATTTT. Translated: CASSQGARGTGSYF.

The CDR3 sequence is CASSQESNGRRNEQFF. As DNA, the CDR3 is TGCGCCAGCAGCCAAGAGAGCAACGGGAGACGGAATGAGCAGTTCTTC. The chain couples TRBV4-3 to TRBJ2-1, with D possibly matching TRBD2 (6 bases). V was clipped by 0 bases and J by 7 bases, with 16 bases between them. The length of the CDR3 is 16 residues. Per the germline V gene, CDR1 is LGHNA and CDR2 is YSLEER.

The chain recombines TRBV28 with TRBJ1-2; 8 positions match TRBD1. V lost 5 bases and J lost 7; bases outside the gene matches: 12. The CDR3 extends over 15 amino acids. Germline V gene data show CDR1 as MDHEN and CDR2 as SYDVKM. CDR3 coding DNA: TGTGCCAGCAGTACTCTCCTCGGACAGGGAGGTGGCTACACCTTC. Translating it yields CASSTLLGQGGGYTF.

This chain joins TRBV28 and TRBJ1-5; TRBD1 might be the D (5 bases). Trimming took off 2 bases at V and 0 bases at J, with 11 bases between the two ends. The CDR3 spans 16 residues. Germline V CDR1 and CDR2: MDHEN, SYDVKM. The CDR3 loop is CASSLGGAGSNQPQHF. CDR3 DNA sequence: TGTGCCAGCAGTTTAGGAGGGGCTGGTAGCAATCAGCCCCAGCATTTT.

The V and J genes are TRBV2 and TRBJ1-2, with 8 bases lining up with TRBD1. Trimming removed 6 bases from V and 8 bases from J; junction bases left unmatched: 8. Per the germline V gene, CDR1 is SNHLY and CDR2 is FYNNEI. CDR3 length: 13 amino acids. CDR3 DNA sequence: TGTGCCAGCAGCCTGGACAGGGTGGAAGGCTACACCTTC. Translated, it gives CASSLDRVEGYTF.

The V and J genes are TRBV3-1 (or the pseudogene TRBV3-2) and TRBJ2-3; 10 nucleotides match TRBD1. Germline V CDR1 and CDR2: LGHDT, YNNKEL (reference sequence). CDR3 length: 15 residues. The trim removed 5 bases at V and 4 bases at J, leaving 6 bases unmatched. The CDR3: CASSTTGGLADTQYF. In DNA, the CDR3 is TGTGCCAGCAGCACGACAGGGGGCTTAGCAGATACGCAGTATTTT.

The chain carries TRBV6-5 and TRBJ1-1; unclear D gene. Germline V gives CDR1 MNHEY, CDR2 SVGAGI. The CDR3 runs 14 residues. The ends were cut back, 6 bases at V and 0 bases at J, with 11 bases in the middle. CDR3 nucleotides: TGTGCCAGCAGAGGGAGTGGGATGAACACTGAAGCTTTCTTT. Translating gives CASRGSGMNTEAFF.